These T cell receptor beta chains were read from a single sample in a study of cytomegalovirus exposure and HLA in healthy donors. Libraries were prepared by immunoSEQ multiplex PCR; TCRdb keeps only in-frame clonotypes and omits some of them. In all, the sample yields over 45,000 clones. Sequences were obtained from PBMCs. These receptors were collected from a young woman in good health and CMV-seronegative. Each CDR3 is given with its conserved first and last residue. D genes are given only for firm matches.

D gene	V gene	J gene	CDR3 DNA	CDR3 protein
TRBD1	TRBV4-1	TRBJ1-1	TGCGCCAGCAGCCAAACGAGACAGGGAGAAGCTTTCTTT	CASSQTRQGEAFF
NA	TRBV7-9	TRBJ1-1	TGTGCCAGCAGCTCTTTATCCAACACTGAAGCTTTCTTT	CASSSLSNTEAFF
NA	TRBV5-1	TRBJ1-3	TGCGCCAGCAGCCCAGGGGCTGCTGGAAACACCATATATTTT	CASSPGAAGNTIYF
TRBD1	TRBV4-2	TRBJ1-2	TGTGCCAGCAGCCAAGGGGGACAGGGAAAGGTAAAAGGCTACACCTTC	CASSQGGQGKVKGYTF
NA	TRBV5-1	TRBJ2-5	TGCGCCAGCAGCCCCGTCGCACTAGGAGAGACCCAGTACTTC	CASSPVALGETQYF
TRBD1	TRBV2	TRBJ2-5	TGTGCCAGCAGTGAAGGAGGGACAGGGATTCCCCTTACCTGGGAGACCCAGTACTTC	CASSEGGTGIPLTWETQYF
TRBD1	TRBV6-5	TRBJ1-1	TGTGCCAGCAGGATCGGGACAGAGGTGTCGCAAGCTTTCTTT	CASRIGTEVSQAFF
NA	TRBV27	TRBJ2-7	TGTGCCAGCAGTTCCCTCCTACTCACAGGACGGCTCTACTTC	CASSSLLLTGRLYF
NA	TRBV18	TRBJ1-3	TGTGCCAGCTCACCTCTGGAGCTAAGTATAAGCTCTGGAAACACCATATATTTT	CASSPLELSISSGNTIYF
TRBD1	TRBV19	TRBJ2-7	TGTGCCAGTAGTCTGGGACAGGAAAGGGACGAGCAGTACTTC	CASSLGQERDEQYF
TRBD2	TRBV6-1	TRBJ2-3	TGTGCCAGCAGTGAAGCTAGCGGGGGGCCAGATACGCAGTATTTT	CASSEASGGPDTQYF
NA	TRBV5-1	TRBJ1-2	TGCGCCAGCAGCCGAAGGCGGGATGGCTACACCTTC	CASSRRRDGYTF
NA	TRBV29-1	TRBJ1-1	TGCAGCGTTGTAGGGGGAACGAACACTGAAGCTTTCTTT	CSVVGGTNTEAFF
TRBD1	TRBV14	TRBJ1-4	TGTGCCAGCAGCCAAGAATCCGGCGCCAGGGGGAGGCTTGGGACAGAAAAACTGTTTTTT	CASSQESGARGRLGTEKLFF
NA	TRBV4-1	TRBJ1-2	TGCGCCAGCAGCCAAGGGACACCCCTAGGCTACACCTTC	CASSQGTPLGYTF
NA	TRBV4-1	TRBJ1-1	TGCGCCAGCAGCCAAGAGTGGACAGTTGAAGCTTTCTTT	CASSQEWTVEAFF
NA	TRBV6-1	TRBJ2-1	TGTGCCAGCAGTGGGCTTTTAGCGGAGGACTACAATGAGCAGTTCTTC	CASSGLLAEDYNEQFF
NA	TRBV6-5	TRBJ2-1	TGTGCCAGCAGTTACTCGTCAGACACCCACTACAATGAGCAGTTCTTC	CASSYSSDTHYNEQFF
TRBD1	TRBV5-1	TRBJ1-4	TGCGCCAGCAGACAGGGGACGGGTGAAAAACTGTTTTTT	CASRQGTGEKLFF
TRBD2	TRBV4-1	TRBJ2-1	TGCGCCAGCAGCCCGGCCGGGACTAGCAGGACGAATGAGCAGTTCTTC	CASSPAGTSRTNEQFF
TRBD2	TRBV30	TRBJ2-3	TGTGCCTGGAGTGTCCCTGGGGACTATCGACTTATCACAGATACGCAGTATTTT	CAWSVPGDYRLITDTQYF
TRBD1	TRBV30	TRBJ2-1	TGTGCCTGGAGTGTCAACAGGGGAAATGAGCAGTTCTTC	CAWSVNRGNEQFF
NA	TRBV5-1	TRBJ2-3	TGCGCCAGCAGGGCAGGGAGCACAGATACGCAGTATTTT	CASRAGSTDTQYF
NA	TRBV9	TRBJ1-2	TGTGCCAGCAGCGTAGCGGGTGGTGGTGGTGGCTACACCTTC	CASSVAGGGGGYTF
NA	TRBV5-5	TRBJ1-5	TGTGCCAGCAGCCGTAGGACAGTCCAGCCTTATAGCAATCAGCCCCAGCATTTT	CASSRRTVQPYSNQPQHF
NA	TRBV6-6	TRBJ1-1	TGTGCCAGCAGTTATGTACAGAACACTGAAGCTTTCTTT	CASSYVQNTEAFF
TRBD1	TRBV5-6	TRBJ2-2	TGTGCCAGCAGCTTGGTGGGACAGGGACCTTACACCGGGGAGCTGTTTTTT	CASSLVGQGPYTGELFF
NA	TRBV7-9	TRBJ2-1	TGTGCCAGCAGCTCACTGACTAATAATGAGCAGTTCTTC	CASSSLTNNEQFF
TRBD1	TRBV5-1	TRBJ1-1	TGCGCCAGCAGCTGGGGACAGGGGAACACTGAAGCTTTCTTT	CASSWGQGNTEAFF
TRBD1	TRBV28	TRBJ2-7	TGTGCCAGCGGGACAGGGATGGTCTACGAGCAGTACTTC	CASGTGMVYEQYF
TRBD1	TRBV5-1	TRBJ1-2	TGCGCCAGCAGCTTGACAGGGGGCCCCTCAGGGTATGGCTACACCTTC	CASSLTGGPSGYGYTF